Shown below are 4 T cell receptor beta chains from a single sample sequenced in a study of cytomegalovirus exposure and HLA in healthy donors. PCR involved 60 Vbeta and 13 Jbeta primers. Profiled with immunoSEQ multiplex PCR; TCRdb holds only in-frame clones, not every one. The sample includes 150,000 to 200,000 clones, roughly 80% of them seen just once. The sample taken for sequencing was PBMCs. The receptor source for this set is a woman aged 18-29 years in good health and CMV-seronegative.

This clone was seen only a few times. V usage is TRBV5-6 and J usage is TRBJ1-5; D is unclear. The V gene lost 1 base and the J gene lost 5 bases, with 4 bases spanning the gap. Per the germline V gene, CDR1 is SGHDT and CDR2 is YYEEEE. The CDR3 extends over 12 amino acids. The CDR3 DNA is TGTGCCAGCAGCTTGTTCGATCAGCCCCAGCATTTT. Its protein is CASSLFDQPQHF.

This sequence joins TRBV7-9 and TRBJ1-3, with TRBD1 matching 7 bases. V dropped 5 bases and J dropped 0; count of bases not matched to a gene: 10. CDR1 is SEHNR, CDR2 FQNEAQ, per germline (reference sequence). This CDR3 has 17 residues. The CDR3 spells CASSPKGQASSGNTIYF. The CDR3 DNA follows: TGTGCCAGCAGCCCTAAAGGACAGGCGAGCTCTGGAAACACCATATATTTT.

CDR3 loop: CASSQDYSSGSGEQYF. The CDR3 coding sequence is TGCGCCAGCAGCCAAGATTATTCTAGCGGGAGCGGCGAGCAGTACTTC. The chain uses TRBV4-3 and TRBJ2-7; 10 bases line up with TRBD2. Germline loops: CDR1 LGHNA, CDR2 YSLEER. The ends lost 0 bases at V and 6 bases at J; junction bases unmatched: 8. The CDR3 has 16 residues.

The chain has TRBV2 and TRBJ1-5; perhaps TRBD1 as D (6 bases). The CDR3 is 13 residues long. V lost 4 bases and J 3 bases, leaving 7 bases between the germline ends. Looked up from germline, CDR1 is SNHLY and CDR2 is FYNNEI. The CDR3 bases are TGTGCCAGCAGTGGACAGGTCAATCAGCCCCAGCATTTT. As protein: CASSGQVNQPQHF.